What follows describes a single T cell receptor (beta chain). This entry comes from a study of blood T cell repertoires in COVID-19. Measured with immunoSEQ multiplex PCR; TCRdb has only the in-frame clones, and not every one. The sample shows more than 200,000 clones, nearly 90% of them seen only once. This CDR3 contains 16 residues. The sequenced material came from peripheral blood. The TCR sequence derives from a human donor in a cohort sampled during active COVID-19. The chain has TRBV21-1 and TRBJ2-7; no DNA check was done on the table's D call, TRBD2. TRBV21-1 is flagged as a pseudogene. CDR3 sequence reads: CASIPTSGGTPYEQYF. CDR3 bases: TGTGCCAGCATCCCGACTAGCGGGGGGACCCCCTACGAGCAGTACTTC.